The rows below give T cell receptor beta chains drawn from one sample of a study of OX40 agonist ivuxolimab in advanced cancers. Produced via immunoSEQ multiplex PCR; TCRdb's table is partial and in-frame only. Among 65,000 to 85,000 clones listed, 80% to 95% were seen once. The sequencing here drew on CD4+ or CD8+ T cells sorted from blood, taken in a trial of the OX40 agonist ivuxolimab. The source is an adult with an advanced solid tumor such as melanoma, head and neck, liver or kidney cancer. Each CDR3 is given with its conserved first and last residue. D genes are given only for firm matches. Clone size is given for some rows only: seen once, a few or many times, or a class if the clone is expanded.

V gene	D gene	clone size	J gene	CDR3 DNA	CDR3 protein
TRBV5-5	NA	NA	TRBJ1-6	TGTGCCAGCAGCTCCGGACAATTGGATTCACCCCTCCACTTT	CASSSGQLDSPLHF
TRBV6-6	NA	once	TRBJ1-5	TGTGCCAGCAGGTGGGAATTAAGCGGGGGCAATCAGCCCCAGCATTTT	CASRWELSGGNQPQHF
TRBV7-2	NA	NA	TRBJ2-6	TGTGCCAGCAGACACCCCCGGGGCTCCGGGGCCAACGTCCTGACTTTC	CASRHPRGSGANVLTF
TRBV11-3	NA	NA	TRBJ2-2	TGTGCCAGCAGCCCTCCGGCAAAGGACCCTGCGAACACCGGGGAGCTGTTTTTT	CASSPPAKDPANTGELFF
TRBV5-6	NA	NA	TRBJ1-1	TGTGCCAGCAGCCTATCCACGTCCGCGACTTTCTTT	CASSLSTSATFF
TRBV6-1	TRBD1	NA	TRBJ1-2	TGTGCCAGCAGTGAGTTGGAGCCGGGACAGGGTGGCTACACCTTC	CASSELEPGQGGYTF
TRBV10-1	NA	NA	TRBJ2-2	TGCGCCAGCAGCCCGGCTAGCCCGAACACCGGGGAGCTGTTTTTT	CASSPASPNTGELFF
TRBV18	TRBD1	NA	TRBJ2-3	TGTGCCAGCTCACCGATTGGGACAGGGGTCACAGATACGCAGTATTTT	CASSPIGTGVTDTQYF
TRBV18	TRBD2	NA	TRBJ2-7	TGTGCCAGCTCACCAAGGGTCCCTAGCGGGAGCGCCTCCTACGAGCAGTACTTC	CASSPRVPSGSASYEQYF
TRBV20-1	NA	NA	TRBJ1-2	TGCAGTGCGCAAGGCTACACCTTC	CSAQGYTF
TRBV18	NA	NA	TRBJ1-4	TGTGCCAGCTCACCACAAGGGTTCAGGGTTGAAAAACTGTTTTTT	CASSPQGFRVEKLFF
TRBV7-3	NA	once	TRBJ2-2	TGTGCCAGCAGCTTAAAGGGGCGCGGGACCGGGGAGCTGTTTTTT	CASSLKGRGTGELFF
TRBV20-1	TRBD2	NA	TRBJ2-1	TGCAGTGCTAGAACTAGCGGAGAGCAGTTCTTC	CSARTSGEQFF
TRBV7-8	NA	NA	TRBJ1-4	TGTGCCAGCAGCGCGGGCCCCCGTAATATTTTGGGTGAAAAACTGTTTTTT	CASSAGPRNILGEKLFF
TRBV21-1	NA	NA	TRBJ1-5	TGTGCCAGCAGCAAGATGAGACCTAGCAATCAGCCCCAGCATTTT	CASSKMRPSNQPQHF
TRBV5-6	NA	NA	TRBJ1-2	TGTGCCAGCAGCTTTGGACGGGCCTTCTATGGCTACACCTTC	CASSFGRAFYGYTF
TRBV5-1	NA	NA	TRBJ1-3	TGCGCCAGCAGCCCCCAGGGTTCAGGAAACACCATATATTTT	CASSPQGSGNTIYF
TRBV30	TRBD1	NA	TRBJ1-5	TGTGCCTGGGGGGCCGGGACAGTTTATCAGCCCCAGCATTTT	CAWGAGTVYQPQHF
TRBV5-1	NA	NA	TRBJ1-4	TGCGCCAGCAGCTTGGACAGGCTTAGTACTAATGAAAAACTGTTTTTT	CASSLDRLSTNEKLFF
TRBV19	NA	NA	TRBJ1-5	TGTGCCAGTAGTATGCAGAGGGGACCCCAGCATTTT	CASSMQRGPQHF
TRBV10-3	TRBD1	NA	TRBJ2-5	TGTGCCATCAGAACCGGACAGGGGAACGGCGGGTGGGAGACCCAGTACTTC	CAIRTGQGNGGWETQYF
TRBV7-7	NA	NA	TRBJ2-1	TGTGCTAGCAGCGAGCAGCCCTACAATGAGCAGTTCTTC	CASSEQPYNEQFF
TRBV6-1	NA	NA	TRBJ2-2	TGTGCCAGCAGGGATAGCTTGTCCGGGGAGCTGTTCTTT	CASRDSLSGELFF
TRBV7-8	NA	NA	TRBJ2-7	TGTGCCAGCAGCTATCCTATCCCGACTCTTAGTTCCTACGAGCAGTACTTC	CASSYPIPTLSSYEQYF
TRBV5-4	NA	NA	TRBJ2-5	TGTGCCAGCAGCTTGGGAGGGGGGCCGAGGCAAGAGACCCAGTACTTC	CASSLGGGPRQETQYF
TRBV19	TRBD1	NA	TRBJ1-2	TGTGCCAGTAGTGTTCCCGGGACAGAGATTAACTATGGCTACACCTTC	CASSVPGTEINYGYTF
TRBV10-2	TRBD1	NA	TRBJ1-4	TGCGCCAGCAGTGACCGTCGTCTCGGGACAGGCCTTAGAACTAATGAAAAACTGTTTTTT	CASSDRRLGTGLRTNEKLFF
TRBV10-3	NA	NA	TRBJ2-5	TGTGCCATCAGTGAGTCCCAGCGGAGGACCCAGTACTTC	CAISESQRRTQYF
TRBV5-5	NA	NA	TRBJ1-1	TGTGCCAGCAACCTAGCCCCAGGGGAGCGGAACACTGAAGCTTTCTTT	CASNLAPGERNTEAFF
TRBV10-3	TRBD2	NA	TRBJ2-2	TGTGCCATCAGACTAGCGGCGAACACCGGGGAGCTGTTTTTT	CAIRLAANTGELFF
TRBV6-1	NA	NA	TRBJ2-3	TGTGCCAGCAGTGAAAATTTCGGGCTAGTCACAGATACGCAGTATTTT	CASSENFGLVTDTQYF
TRBV30	TRBD1	NA	TRBJ2-7	TGTGCCTGGAGTGTTGGGGTCAGGGGGTACGAGCAGTACTTC	CAWSVGVRGYEQYF
TRBV11-2	TRBD2	NA	TRBJ2-2	TGTGCCAGCAGCCTACTAGCGGAGAACACCGGGGAGCTGTTTTTT	CASSLLAENTGELFF
TRBV30	NA	NA	TRBJ2-5	TGTGCCTGGAAGGGCGAAGGGGGCCAAGAGACCCAGTACTTC	CAWKGEGGQETQYF
TRBV20-1	NA	NA	TRBJ2-1	TGCAGTGCTAGACAATACCCGGGGCAGTTCTTC	CSARQYPGQFF
TRBV7-8	TRBD1	NA	TRBJ1-2	TGTGCCAGCAGCTTATCCTGGGACAGGGTTAAGGGCTACACCTTC	CASSLSWDRVKGYTF
TRBV7-2	NA	NA	TRBJ1-1	TGTGCCAGCAGCTCTCGCGGGAAGGGAGGGAACACTGAAGCTTTCTTT	CASSSRGKGGNTEAFF
TRBV9	NA	NA	TRBJ2-1	TGTGCCAGCAGCGTGGGAACTGGGACGTGGTACAATGAGCAGTTCTTC	CASSVGTGTWYNEQFF
TRBV7-2	TRBD2	NA	TRBJ2-7	TGTGCCAGCAGCTCAGGACTAGCGGGGACCTACGAGCAGTACTTC	CASSSGLAGTYEQYF
TRBV19	TRBD2	NA	TRBJ2-5	TGTGCCAGTAGTTTCCGACGGACTAGCGGGCAGCAAGAGACCCAGTACTTC	CASSFRRTSGQQETQYF
TRBV19	NA	NA	TRBJ1-4	TGTGCCAGTAGTAGGCCAGGGGCTAATGAAAAACTGTTTTTT	CASSRPGANEKLFF